Below are 22 T cell receptor beta chains sequenced from a single sample in a study of T cell repertoires in cytomegalovirus infection (dated by TCRdb to about 2019). The treatment or condition label for this specimen denotes: in vitro stimulation with specific CMV peptide epitopes to enrich CMV-specific T cells. Instrument on record: Illumina HiSeq 1500. Clones were called with MiXCR by TCRdb after fastp trimmed the public reads at Q25, and only in-frame beta chains were retained. CDR3 protein duplicates are merged, each entry listing the most common genes and DNA. The sample yields 100,000 to 150,000 distinct CDR3 sequences; around 30% were counted once. Roughly 58% of the sample is in the top ten clones. Their cognate antigens are unknown. Sample: CD8+ T cells from cultured PBMCs, taken from culture after CMV antigen stimulation. All receptors come from a human donor in good health (CMV status not recorded). Some clones in this sample may be carry-over from other donors' samples.

This sequence joins TRBV6-5 and TRBJ2-7, with TRBD1 matching 8 bases. Looked up from germline, CDR1 is MNHEY and CDR2 is SVGAGI. The V gene end was trimmed by 3 bases and the J gene end by 3 bases; junction bases not matched to a gene: 10. This CDR3 is 16 amino acids long. DNA of the CDR3: TGTGCCAGCAGTTATGAGCAGGGGGCATTTTTCTACGAGCAGTACTTC. It specifies CASSYEQGAFFYEQYF.

This clonotype has a handful of counts. This chain connects TRBV19 to TRBJ1-4; weak D call: TRBD1 (5 bases). Germline V gene data show CDR1 as LNHDA and CDR2 as SQIVND (reference sequence). The CDR3 loop spans 15 amino acids. V was clipped by 10 bases and J by 0 bases, with 15 bases between them. The CDR3 DNA reads as TGTGCCATCGGGGATAGGGGTTCAACTAATGAAAAACTGTTTTTT. Amino acids: CAIGDRGSTNEKLFF.

V gene TRBV6-6 combines with J gene TRBJ1-3; tentative D call: TRBD1 (5 bases). Germline V gives CDR1 MNHNY, CDR2 SVGAGI (reference sequence). CDR3 length equals 13 residues. V lost 5 bases to trimming and J lost 3 bases, with 8 bases between them. This CDR3 reads CASSDSFGNTIYF. CDR3 coding DNA: TGTGCCAGCAGTGACAGTTTTGGAAACACCATATATTTT.

The chain has TRBV7-6 and TRBJ2-7; TRBD1 agrees at 9 bases. CDR3 length: 15 residues. Germline V CDR1 and CDR2: SGHVS, FNYEAQ. Trimming removed 4 bases from V and 2 bases from J; junction bases left unmatched: 6. CDR3 loop: CASSSGTGPTYEQYF. Here the CDR3 DNA reads TGTGCCAGCAGCTCGGGGACAGGGCCTACCTACGAGCAGTACTTC.

This clonotype appeared many times. This chain connects TRBV11-2 to TRBJ2-5; TRBD1 matches 10 bases. Trimming removed 5 bases from V and 10 bases from J; junction bases left unmatched: 7. CDR1 and CDR2 from the germline V gene are SGHAT and FQNNGV. The CDR3 has 13 residues. CDR3 nucleotides: TGTGCCAGCAGCGTGGGACAGGGGAACGACCAGTACTTC. Its translation: CASSVGQGNDQYF.

The chain links TRBV28 to TRBJ1-6; 8 bases agree with TRBD1. Unmatched junction bases numbered 5, after V lost 3 bases and J lost 10 bases. This CDR3 contains 14 residues. Germline values: CDR1 MDHEN, CDR2 SYDVKM. CDR3 amino acids: CASSFNTGGSPLHF. As DNA, the CDR3 is TGTGCCAGCAGTTTCAATACAGGGGGATCACCCCTCCACTTT.

V and J are TRBV28 and TRBJ1-5; D remains ambiguous. The CDR3 spans 14 residues. Germline values: CDR1 MDHEN, CDR2 SYDVKM. V was pared by 5 bases and J by 1 base, with 9 bases between. The CDR3 nucleotides are TGTGCCAGCAGTCCAGACACGAGCAATCAGCCCCAGCATTTT. Protein sequence: CASSPDTSNQPQHF.

This clonotype was observed a handful of times. The chain is built from TRBV12-3 or TRBV12-4 and TRBJ2-3; 13 positions agree with TRBD2. The CDR3 extends over 13 amino acids. The V and J ends lost 5 bases and 13 bases, in that order; junction bases with no gene match: 6. The CDR3 spells CASSVTGTSGEYF. The CDR3 nucleotides read TGTGCCAGCAGTGTAACCGGGACTAGCGGGGAGTATTTT.

Regarding this clonotype: A much larger clone lies a single base off, so this may be a read error. This chain links TRBV4-3 with TRBJ1-4; D unclear. This CDR3 has 17 residues. V dropped 2 bases and J dropped 5 bases, with 18 bases sitting between them. Germline loops: CDR1 LGHNA, CDR2 YSLEER. The CDR3 protein is CASSQYPQTSKNEKLFF. In nucleotides, the CDR3 is TGCGCCAGCAGCCAATATCCCCAGACTAGCAAGAATGAAAAACTGTTTTTT.

This clonotype turned up a few times. The chain couples TRBV6-2 or TRBV6-3 to TRBJ2-1, with TRBD2 identical over 10 bases. Germline assignment: CDR1 MNHEY and CDR2 SVGEGT. V shed 2 bases, J shed 3 bases, and the junction held 4 bases outside the gene matches. This CDR3 region has 16 residues. In DNA, the CDR3 is TGTGCCAGCAGTTACCAGCGGGGGGGCCTCTACAATGAGCAGTTCTTC. The encoded protein is CASSYQRGGLYNEQFF.

A few counts support this clonotype. V gene TRBV7-9 combines with J gene TRBJ2-2; D might be TRBD2 (6 bases). V lost 5 bases, J lost 4 bases, and 14 bases lay in between. The V gene's germline CDR1 is SEHNR and CDR2 FQNEAQ (reference sequence). The CDR3 runs 15 residues. CDR3 sequence: CASSLPGAGTGELFF. The CDR3 DNA reads as TGTGCCAGCAGCCTCCCAGGAGCGGGCACCGGGGAGCTGTTTTTT.

This chain joins TRBV7-2 and TRBJ2-1; tentatively, D is TRBD1 (6 bases). The CDR3 spans 11 residues. Looked up from germline, CDR1 is SGHTA and CDR2 is FQGNSA. With 5 bases removed from V and 8 bases from J, the gap between germline ends came to 7 bases. The CDR3 protein is CASSQGYEQFF. The CDR3 nucleotides are TGTGCCAGCAGCCAGGGGTATGAGCAGTTCTTC.

J is TRBJ2-7 and V is TRBV6-5, with TRBD1 identical over 7 bases. The V segment lost 6 bases and the J segment 6 bases; nucleotides outside the gene matches: 8. CDR1 is MNHEY and CDR2 is SVGAGI in the germline V gene. This CDR3 spans 13 amino acids. The chain's CDR3 is CASSFDRAGEQYF. The CDR3 DNA is TGTGCCAGCAGCTTTGACAGGGCCGGCGAGCAGTACTTC.

The V call is TRBV3-1, the J call TRBJ2-2, with a possible D match to TRBD1 (5 bases). The germline V gene has CDR1 LGHDT and CDR2 YNNKEL (reference sequence). This CDR3 contains 17 residues. Deletions cut 0 bases from V and 3 bases from J, with 14 bases between. The CDR3 DNA reads as TGTGCCAGCAGCCAAGAAAATGGACAATCTGACACCGGGGAGCTGTTTTTT. Translation: CASSQENGQSDTGELFF.

This chain uses TRBV28 with TRBJ2-3; D is possibly TRBD2 (6 bases). Trimming pared 4 bases from V and 2 bases from J, leaving 16 bases between. The CDR3 covers 16 residues. Germline loops: CDR1 MDHEN, CDR2 SYDVKM. CDR3 DNA: TGTGCCAGCAGTTCGACTAGGGCCGGTTTCACAGATACGCAGTATTTT. Its protein product is CASSSTRAGFTDTQYF.

This chain joins TRBV7-2 and TRBJ2-7, with 7 bases identical to TRBD1. This CDR3 region has 14 residues. Germline CDR1 and CDR2: SGHTA and FQGNSA. J was trimmed by 3 bases and V by 3 bases; bases with no gene match: 5. The CDR3 bases are TGTGCCAGCAGCTTGACCGACAGGGACTACGAGCAGTACTTC. This sequence encodes CASSLTDRDYEQYF.

This clonotype was counted at least ten times. This rearrangement joins TRBV5-6 to TRBJ1-5; D gene uncertain. CDR3 length: 15 residues. CDR1 is SGHDT and CDR2 is YYEEEE in the germline V gene. V shed 5 bases and J shed 3 bases, with 15 bases lying between them. CDR3 sequence reads: CASSSTGRPNQPQHF. The CDR3 DNA sequence: TGTGCCAGCAGTTCTACCGGCCGACCCAATCAGCCCCAGCATTTT.

The genes are TRBV10-3 and TRBJ2-2, with D perhaps TRBD1 (5 bases). CDR3 length equals 18 residues. Trimming stripped 4 bases from V and 0 bases from J, with 18 bases between. Looked up from germline, CDR1 is ENHRY and CDR2 is SYGVKD. This CDR3 reads CAISGRPDRGTNTGELFF. As DNA, the CDR3 is TGTGCCATCAGTGGGAGACCTGACAGAGGAACGAACACCGGGGAGCTGTTTTTT.

The V and J genes are TRBV10-3 and TRBJ2-7, with no clear D. CDR3 length equals 14 residues. Germline values: CDR1 ENHRY, CDR2 SYGVKD. Between the trimmed V and J ends, which lost 0 bases and 0 bases, there was a span of 6 bases. CDR3 in DNA: TGTGCCATCAGTGAGTCGGGTGACTCCTACGAGCAGTACTTC. This sequence encodes CAISESGDSYEQYF.

A remark on this clonotype: The junction shows a germline mismatch at one end, possibly a read error. This rearrangement joins TRBV7-4 to TRBJ2-7; D not certain. The CDR3 spans 15 residues. Germline V gene data show CDR1 as SGHVT and CDR2 as SQSDAQ. CDR3 protein: CASSLELSPSNEQYF. DNA for the CDR3: TGTGCCAGCAGCTTAGAACTTTCACCCTCCAACGAGCAGTACTTC.

The V call is TRBV6-6, the J call TRBJ1-1, with D hard to call. The CDR3 contains 14 residues. V dropped 10 bases and J dropped 4 bases, with 19 bases sitting between them. The germline gives CDR1 MNHNY, CDR2 SVGAGI (reference sequence). The CDR3 DNA reads TGTGCCACCGAGGACCGATCGGCTTCCACTGAAGCTTTCTTT. This codes for CATEDRSASTEAFF.

This clonotype appeared a few times. The J gene is TRBJ2-7, the V gene TRBV27, with TRBD1 matching over 7 bases. This CDR3 is 15 amino acids long. Losses at the gene ends were 6 bases for V and 0 bases for J; bases not matched to a gene: 8. The germline CDR1 and CDR2 sequences are MNHEY and SMNVEV (reference sequence). The CDR3: CASRPGQHNSYEQYF. The CDR3 DNA is TGTGCCAGCAGACCGGGACAGCACAACTCCTACGAGCAGTACTTC.